This record covers a single T cell receptor beta chain. Here immunoSEQ multiplex PCR was the method, and the copy in TCRdb shows in-frame clones only, minus some. This sample has 54,000 or so clones, with over 85% found just once. Trimming left V 11 bases short and J 5 bases short, with 21 bases between. Germline V lookup: CDR1 SEHNR, CDR2 FQNEAQ (reference sequence). This CDR3 has 14 residues. The entry originates in a study of T cell changes during pregnancy in multiple sclerosis. The chain employs TRBV7-9 and TRBJ1-1, with D perhaps matching TRBD1 (6 bases). The sequence came from a female donor with multiple sclerosis, enrolled in a pregnancy study. The sample here was CD4+ T cells from peripheral blood mononuclear cells, taken before pregnancy. CDR3 in DNA: TGTGCCCCCACGGGGGGGGCCGCGAGTACTGAAGCTTTCTTT. Translation gives CAPTGGAASTEAFF.